This T cell receptor beta chain was recovered during a study of blood T cell repertoires in COVID-19. The germline V and J ends were trimmed by 6 bases and 8 bases, with 13 bases remaining between them. The CDR3 covers 13 residues. Germline values: CDR1 MGHDK, CDR2 SYGVNS. Assay used: immunoSEQ multiplex PCR; TCRdb lists only in-frame clones, some missing. This repertoire shows approximately 40,000 clones, about 88% found once; its top ten account for 40% to 55%. The source of this sequence is a human donor in a cohort sampled during active COVID-19. The genes are TRBV25-1 and TRBJ1-4, with unresolved D. What was sequenced was peripheral blood. The DNA for the CDR3 is TGTGCCAGCAGCGAAGTCCCTGTAGAAAAACTGTTTTTT. This sequence encodes CASSEVPVEKLFF.